The 24 T cell receptor beta chains reported below all come from one sample, sequenced in a study of T cells in Graves' hyperthyroidism and ophthalmopathy. The CDR3 regions of TCR beta were amplified from RNA transcripts. Initially, a first-round RT-PCR of the TCR CDR3 employed the HTBI primer set. Using its own MiXCR run on the multiplex PCR reads, TCRdb lists one record per CDR3 protein. The sample lists 360,000 or so distinct CDR3 sequences, roughly 15% seen once, with roughly a fifth in the top ten. The material sequenced was blood. Source of these receptors: a woman aged 55-69 years with Graves' ophthalmopathy.

This clonotype appeared many times. V is TRBV29-1 and J is TRBJ2-5, with D perhaps matching TRBD2 (6 bases). With 8 bases removed from V and 3 bases from J, the gap between germline ends came to 13 bases. The CDR3 covers 12 residues. The V gene's germline CDR1 is SQVTM and CDR2 ANQGSEA. DNA for the CDR3: TGCAGCACCGGAGCGGGTGAAGAGACCCAGTACTTC. As protein: CSTGAGEETQYF.

This clonotype has more than one count but fewer than ten. The CDR3: CASSYFAGNEQFF. As DNA, the CDR3 is TGTGCCAGCAGTTACTTTGCCGGGAATGAGCAGTTCTTC. The J gene is TRBJ2-1, the V gene TRBV6-2 or TRBV6-3; D gene uncertain. CDR1 and CDR2 (germline): MNHEY, SVGEGT. The length of the CDR3 is 13 residues. The V gene lost 1 base and the J gene lost 7 bases, with 8 bases spanning the gap.

This clonotype was counted many times. The chain links TRBV28 to TRBJ2-3, with TRBD2 as a possible D gene (6 bases). The CDR3 is made up of 16 amino acids. With 8 bases removed from V and 5 bases from J, the gap between germline ends came to 23 bases. Germline CDR1 MDHEN, CDR2 SYDVKM. The CDR3 loop reads CASDTSRAELRDTQYF. CDR3 in DNA: TGTGCCAGCGATACTAGCCGGGCCGAACTCCGAGATACGCAGTATTTT.

With respect to this clonotype: This may come from a read error, since a much larger clone is one base off. The chain has TRBV18 and TRBJ1-6; the D gene is possibly TRBD1 (5 bases). CDR1 and CDR2 (germline): KGHSH, LQKENI. The length of the CDR3 is 13 residues. This CDR3 reads CVSSPSQGEPLHF. The CDR3 coding sequence is TGTGTCAGCTCCCCCTCGCAAGGGGAACCCCTCCACTTT.

This clonotype was found many times. This rearrangement joins TRBV2 to TRBJ2-5; no clear D gene. Trimming stripped 5 bases from V and 0 bases from J, with 7 bases between. CDR1 is SNHLY and CDR2 is FYNNEI in the germline V gene. The CDR3 runs 13 residues. The DNA for the CDR3 is TGTGCCAGCAGTAGGCCGAACCAAGAGACCCAGTACTTC. It encodes CASSRPNQETQYF.

This clonotype has ten or more counts. J is TRBJ2-3 and V is TRBV20-1, with D possibly being TRBD2 (5 bases). This CDR3 contains 15 residues. V dropped 6 bases and J dropped 0 bases, with 16 bases sitting between them. The V gene's germline CDR1 is DFQATT and CDR2 SNEGSKA (reference sequence). Here the CDR3 DNA reads TGCAGTGCCCCCCCCTCGGGATCTAGCACAGATACGCAGTATTTT. Its protein is CSAPPSGSSTDTQYF.

This clonotype was counted at least ten times. V usage is TRBV2 and J usage is TRBJ2-7; 7 bases are a match to TRBD2. Germline CDR1 and CDR2: SNHLY and FYNNEI. With 6 bases clipped from V and 3 bases from J, the junction kept 8 bases outside the gene matches. The length of the CDR3 is 14 residues. The CDR3 DNA is TGTGCCAGCAGCGATCTGGGGGGGGACTACGAGCAGTACTTC. It translates to CASSDLGGDYEQYF.

Only a few counts were recorded for this clonotype. The genes are TRBV29-1 and TRBJ2-7; maybe TRBD2 (6 bases). The germline V gene has CDR1 SQVTM and CDR2 ANQGSEA. The CDR3 is made up of 17 amino acids. The V gene lost 0 bases and the J gene lost 3 bases, with 21 bases spanning the gap. CDR3 sequence (DNA): TGCAGCGTTGAAGAGCCGCATGGGGGGACTGGTAACTACGAGCAGTACTTC. The encoded protein is CSVEEPHGGTGNYEQYF.

The chain employs TRBV15 and TRBJ2-3; 13 bases align to TRBD2. The CDR3 sequence is 20 residues long. Germline CDR1 reads LNHNV; CDR2 reads YYDKDF (reference sequence). Trimming took 1 base from V and 6 from J; bases not matched to a gene: 16. The CDR3 bases are TGTGCCACCAGCAGAGGGATAACTAGCGGGAGGGCCAAAACGGGGGATACGCAGTATTTT. This sequence encodes CATSRGITSGRAKTGDTQYF.

This clonotype was detected ten times or more. CDR3 amino acids: CASSYGQIAEAFF. The CDR3 nucleotides read TGTGCCAGCAGTTATGGGCAGATTGCTGAAGCTTTCTTT. V and J are TRBV6-1 and TRBJ1-1; D unresolved. CDR1 and CDR2 (germline): MNHNS, SASEGT. The CDR3 spans 13 residues. Trimming cost V 5 bases and J 6 bases, with 13 bases left between them.

The sample holds a few counts of this clonotype. The rearrangement links TRBV5-1 to TRBJ2-7; 10 bases agree with TRBD1. The CDR3 spans 15 residues. With V trimmed by 4 bases and J by 1 base, 5 bases remained unmatched. CDR1 is SGHRS and CDR2 is YFSETQ in the germline V gene. CDR3 sequence reads: CASSPRTGGSYEQYF. For the CDR3, the DNA is TGCGCCAGCAGCCCCCGGACAGGGGGTTCCTACGAGCAGTACTTC.

This clonotype was seen ten or more times. This chain links TRBV6-1 with TRBJ1-1, with D unclear. The CDR3 is 13 amino acids. Deletions cut 5 bases from V and 5 bases from J, with 12 bases between. Germline CDR1 MNHNS, CDR2 SASEGT. CDR3 region: CASSPAGRTEAFF. In DNA form, the CDR3 reads TGTGCCAGCAGTCCCGCTGGACGAACTGAAGCTTTCTTT.

J is TRBJ1-6 and V is TRBV18, with D hard to call. CDR3 length: 15 residues. With 3 bases removed from V and 11 bases from J, the gap between germline ends came to 17 bases. Germline CDR1 reads KGHSH; CDR2 reads LQKENI. The CDR3 DNA reads as TGTGCCAGCTCACCGGGGATGGCAGGTGATCCACCCCTCCACTTT. Translating gives CASSPGMAGDPPLHF.

This clonotype was seen only a few times. The chain links TRBV12-3 or TRBV12-4 to TRBJ1-4, with D possibly matching TRBD1 (6 bases). V was cut by 7 bases and J by 3 bases, with 12 bases left in between. The CDR3 covers 14 residues. CDR3 sequence (DNA): TGTGCCAGCACCCAGACAGGTCCTAATGAAAAACTGTTTTTT. Translating gives CASTQTGPNEKLFF.

There are many counts of this clonotype. This chain uses TRBV28 with TRBJ2-7, with TRBD1 matching 10 bases. Per germline, CDR1 MDHEN and CDR2 SYDVKM. After removal of 6 bases from V and 0 bases from J, the junction contained 17 bases not matched to a gene. The CDR3 spans 19 residues. The CDR3 DNA is TGTGCCAGCAGCAAAAGGTCGGGACAGGGGACTAGGAGCTCCTACGAGCAGTACTTC. It specifies CASSKRSGQGTRSSYEQYF. Based on the CDR3 plus reference TRBV28 and TRBJ2-7, the full variable domain is DVKVTQSSRYLVKRTGEKVFLECVQDMDHENMFWYRQDPGLGLRLIYFSYDVKMKEKGDIPEGYSVSREKKERFSLILESASTNQTSMYLCASSKRSGQGTRSSYEQYFGPGTRLTVT.

This clonotype was seen more than once but under ten times. This chain links TRBV20-1 with TRBJ2-2, with TRBD2 matching over 10 bases. Looked up from germline, CDR1 is DFQATT and CDR2 is SNEGSKA (reference sequence). The CDR3 has 15 amino acids. V was pared by 2 bases and J by 8 bases, with 8 bases of the junction left unmatched. The CDR3 protein is CSARTQRGGGGELFF. DNA for the CDR3: TGCAGTGCTAGAACCCAGCGGGGGGGAGGAGGGGAGCTGTTTTTT.

This clonotype occurred a few times. The chain joins TRBV12-3 or TRBV12-4 to TRBJ1-6, with D uncertain. Trimming removed 3 bases at V and 0 bases at J, with 9 bases between. CDR3 size: 16 residues. CDR3 nucleotides: TGTGCCAGCAGTTTGAGGCGGCTCTCCTATAATTCACCCCTCCACTTT. Protein: CASSLRRLSYNSPLHF.

This clonotype has a count of ten or more. The V call is TRBV20-1, the J call TRBJ2-1; 7 bases fit TRBD2. The V gene's germline CDR1 is DFQATT and CDR2 SNEGSKA (reference sequence). The CDR3 runs 14 residues. V shed 2 bases and J 4 bases; nucleotides not matched to a gene: 5. The CDR3, as DNA: TGCAGTGCTAGAAGGCTAGCGGAGTACAATGAGCAGTTCTTC. The encoded protein is CSARRLAEYNEQFF.

This clonotype showed up many times. The chain has TRBV5-1 and TRBJ1-1; D is uncertain. The CDR3 covers 14 residues. Germline CDR1 and CDR2: SGHRS and YFSETQ. V shed 0 bases and J shed 2 bases, with 8 bases lying between them. Written as DNA, the CDR3 is TGCGCCAGCAGCTTGGGGTCAGCCAACACTGAAGCTTTCTTT. This codes for CASSLGSANTEAFF.

This clonotype was seen a few times. The chain uses TRBV3-1 and TRBJ2-7, with D perhaps TRBD1 (6 bases). V lost 3 bases and J 5 bases, leaving 17 bases between the germline ends. CDR1 is LGHDT and CDR2 is YNNKEL in the germline V gene (reference sequence). The CDR3 has 15 amino acids. The CDR3 loop is CASSHGTGRVDEQYF. The CDR3 region has the DNA TGTGCCAGCAGCCATGGAACAGGGAGAGTCGACGAGCAGTACTTC.

The chain couples TRBV7-2 to TRBJ2-5, with 11 bases matching TRBD2. V gave up 5 bases and J gave up 4 bases; unmatched junction bases: 6. The CDR3 is 15 amino acids. Germline V lookup: CDR1 SGHTA, CDR2 FQGNSA. The CDR3 loop is CASSIRLAGTETQYF. The CDR3 DNA follows: TGTGCCAGCAGCATAAGACTAGCGGGAACAGAGACCCAGTACTTC.

The chain couples TRBV28 to TRBJ1-3; D is ambiguous. This CDR3 spans 14 amino acids. Per germline, CDR1 MDHEN and CDR2 SYDVKM. The V end lost 11 bases, the J end lost 0 bases, and 14 bases lay between the germline ends. The CDR3 region is CASRNPASGNTIYF. CDR3 in DNA: TGTGCCTCGCGGAATCCGGCCTCTGGAAACACCATATATTTT. Filled out from reference TRBV28 and TRBJ1-3, the complete variable domain reads DVKVTQSSRYLVKRTGEKVFLECVQDMDHENMFWYRQDPGLGLRLIYFSYDVKMKEKGDIPEGYSVSREKKERFSLILESASTNQTSMYLCASRNPASGNTIYFGEGSWLTVV.

This chain uses TRBV2 with TRBJ2-3; weak D call: TRBD2 (6 bases). The CDR3 has 15 amino acids. Germline values: CDR1 SNHLY, CDR2 FYNNEI. V lost 6 bases and J 4 bases, leaving 17 bases between the germline ends. This chain's CDR3 is CASSGGRNGPDTQYF. The DNA for the CDR3 is TGTGCCAGCAGCGGGGGACGAAACGGGCCAGATACGCAGTATTTT.

Comments on this clonotype: This may be a read error: a much more frequent sequence differs by one nucleotide. V usage is TRBV7-8 and J usage is TRBJ1-1, with D maybe TRBD1 (5 bases). Germline V gives CDR1 SGHVS, CDR2 FQNEAQ. The CDR3 loop spans 14 amino acids. V dropped 5 bases and J dropped 4 bases, with 14 bases sitting between them. CDR3 in amino acids: CASSARGGATEAFF. In DNA, the CDR3 is TGTGCCAGCAGCGCCCGGGGCGGCGCCACTGAAGCTTTCTTT.